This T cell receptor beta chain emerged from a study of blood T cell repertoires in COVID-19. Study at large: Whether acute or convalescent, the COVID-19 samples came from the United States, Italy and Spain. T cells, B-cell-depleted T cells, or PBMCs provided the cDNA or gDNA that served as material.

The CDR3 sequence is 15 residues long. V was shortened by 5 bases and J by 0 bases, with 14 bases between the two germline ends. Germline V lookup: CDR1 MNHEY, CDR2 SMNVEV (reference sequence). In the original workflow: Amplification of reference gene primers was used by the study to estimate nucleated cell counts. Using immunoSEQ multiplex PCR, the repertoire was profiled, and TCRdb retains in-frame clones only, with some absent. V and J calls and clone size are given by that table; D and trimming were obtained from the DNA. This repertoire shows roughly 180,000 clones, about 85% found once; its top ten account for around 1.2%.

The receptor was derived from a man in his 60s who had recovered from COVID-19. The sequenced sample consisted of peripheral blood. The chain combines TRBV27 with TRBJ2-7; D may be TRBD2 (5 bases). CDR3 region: CASSQRTGSSYEQYF. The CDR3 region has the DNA TGTGCCAGCAGTCAGAGGACGGGGAGCTCCTACGAGCAGTACTTC.